The rows below give T cell receptor beta chains drawn from one sample of a study of T-cell reconstitution after alpha-beta-depleted transplantation in children. One entry per CDR3 protein, called by TCRdb with MiXCR from the PCR reads. The repertoire has some 600,000 distinct CDR3 sequences, around 13% of them found once; the top ten carry 2.2%. The sequencing used PBMCs, mostly from graft donor cells, collected 360 days after TCRalphabeta/CD19-depleted stem cell transplant. The receptors were sampled from a male patient younger than 18 who had a stem cell transplant for acute myeloid leukemia, so the T cells may come from the graft donor. Both conserved end residues are part of each CDR3. A D gene is named only where the DNA matches it firmly. Rows may omit the clone size; those that give it use once, few, many or a size class.

d_call	clone_size	j_call	v_call	cdr3_aa	cdr3_nt
.	many	TRBJ2-5	TRBV20-1	CSALLVDQETQYF	TGCAGTGCCCTTCTGGTGGACCAAGAGACCCAGTACTTC
TRBD1	few	TRBJ1-4	TRBV20-1	CSARPPGQGVYIFEKLFF	TGCAGTGCTAGACCCCCCGGACAGGGAGTTTATATCTTTGAAAAACTGTTTTTT
.	.	TRBJ2-3	TRBV21-1	CASSSEARTDTQYF	TGTGCCAGCAGCTCCGAAGCACGCACAGATACGCAGTATTTT
.	few	TRBJ2-7	TRBV28	CASSSPSAEYF	TGTGCCAGCAGTTCCCCCAGCGCTGAGTACTTC
.	few	TRBJ2-1	TRBV6-2/TRBV6-3	CASSWRGRDREQFF	TGTGCCAGCAGTTGGCGGGGGCGGGACCGAGAGCAGTTCTTC
.	.	TRBJ2-5	TRBV12-3/TRBV12-4	CASSQGRTQYF	TGTGCCAGCAGTCAGGGGCGGACCCAGTACTTC
.	.	TRBJ2-5	TRBV3-1	CASSQDRQLLQETQYF	TGTGCCAGCAGCCAAGATCGGCAGCTCCTACAAGAGACCCAGTACTTC
TRBD2	few	TRBJ2-1	TRBV4-1	CASSHSGNPYNEQFF	TGCGCCAGCAGCCATAGCGGGAACCCCTACAATGAGCAGTTCTTC
TRBD2	many	TRBJ2-7	TRBV7-9	CASSWGLAGGPSYEQYF	TGTGCCAGCAGCTGGGGTCTAGCGGGAGGACCCTCCTACGAGCAGTACTTC
.	many	TRBJ2-7	TRBV29-1	CSVEAGPQSYEQYF	TGCAGCGTTGAAGCGGGGCCCCAGTCCTACGAGCAGTACTTC
TRBD1	.	TRBJ1-1	TRBV29-1	CSAGQGGLEAFF	TGCAGCGCCGGACAGGGGGGATTGGAAGCTTTCTTT
TRBD2	.	TRBJ2-7	TRBV6-1	CASSEAGGQYEQYF	TGTGCCAGCAGTGAAGCGGGAGGGCAGTACGAGCAGTACTTC
.	.	TRBJ2-7	TRBV10-3	CAISPHVTTYEQYF	TGTGCCATCAGTCCCCACGTGACGACCTACGAGCAGTACTTC
.	.	TRBJ2-7	TRBV19	CASTSGETYEQYF	TGTGCCAGTACCTCCGGGGAAACCTACGAGCAGTACTTC
TRBD2	many	TRBJ2-7	TRBV20-1	CSAATLAVSSYEQYF	TGCAGTGCGGCCACACTAGCGGTTAGCTCCTACGAGCAGTACTTC
TRBD2	.	TRBJ2-7	TRBV7-9	CASSFNPGEAGARHEQYF	TGTGCCAGCAGCTTTAACCCCGGGGAGGCGGGAGCGCGACACGAGCAGTACTTC
.	few	TRBJ2-7	TRBV7-2	CASSHRASHSSYEQYF	TGTGCCAGCAGCCATAGGGCTAGTCATTCCTCCTACGAGCAGTACTTC
TRBD2	.	TRBJ2-7	TRBV29-1	CSAQTGGSYEQYF	TGCAGCGCTCAGACGGGGGGTTCTTACGAGCAGTACTTC
.	many	TRBJ2-5	TRBV29-1	CSVEEGGETQYF	TGCAGCGTTGAGGAGGGCGGAGAGACCCAGTACTTC
.	few	TRBJ2-5	TRBV7-9	CASSLVLGWIQETQYF	TGTGCCAGCAGCTTAGTGCTAGGGTGGATCCAAGAGACCCAGTACTTC
.	few	TRBJ2-3	TRBV9	CASSVDGRPTDTQYF	TGTGCCAGCAGCGTAGATGGCCGGCCTACAGATACGCAGTATTTT
.	few	TRBJ2-3	TRBV7-3	CASSPPGAGLTDTQYF	TGTGCCAGCAGCCCCCCGGGGGCGGGACTTACCGATACGCAGTATTTT
.	.	TRBJ2-5	TRBV4-2	CASSQGEAGSQETQYF	TGTGCCAGCAGCCAAGGGGAAGCGGGCTCCCAAGAGACCCAGTACTTC
.	many	TRBJ2-7	TRBV15	CATSRDRRAEQYF	TGTGCCACCAGCAGAGATAGGCGGGCTGAGCAGTACTTC
.	.	TRBJ1-1	TRBV11-2	CASSLVLSEAFF	TGTGCCAGCAGCTTAGTATTATCTGAAGCTTTCTTT
.	many	TRBJ2-1	TRBV27	CASNILLRVYNEQFF	TGTGCCAGCAACATCCTCTTGAGGGTATACAATGAGCAGTTCTTC
TRBD2	.	TRBJ2-7	TRBV6-5	CASRYAGTSVSYEQYF	TGTGCCAGCAGATACGCCGGGACTAGCGTCTCCTACGAGCAGTACTTC
.	.	TRBJ2-1	TRBV18	CASSPLPSGAGVNEQFF	TGTGCCAGCTCACCGCTTCCGTCCGGGGCGGGTGTCAATGAGCAGTTCTTC
.	.	TRBJ2-7	TRBV2	CASRPTYSSYEQYF	TGTGCCAGCAGACCGACATACTCTTCCTACGAGCAGTACTTC
.	.	TRBJ2-7	TRBV10-3	CAISESGFYEQYF	TGTGCCATCAGTGAGTCGGGTTTCTACGAGCAGTACTTC
.	.	TRBJ2-7	TRBV12-3/TRBV12-4	CASSLFSGTGSYEQYF	TGTGCCAGCAGTTTATTCAGTGGGACTGGCTCCTACGAGCAGTACTTC
.	.	TRBJ1-5	TRBV20-1	CSARIDGDQPQHF	TGCAGTGCCAGGATAGACGGAGATCAGCCCCAGCATTTT
TRBD1	many	TRBJ2-7	TRBV2	CASNFDRDVYEQYF	TGTGCCAGCAATTTCGACAGGGATGTCTACGAGCAGTACTTC
.	few	TRBJ1-4	TRBV28	CASSDGPSGEKLFF	TGTGCCAGCAGCGACGGCCCTAGTGGTGAAAAACTGTTTTTT
TRBD2	.	TRBJ2-7	TRBV6-2/TRBV6-3	CASSYSARSSGRVYEQYF	TGTGCCAGCAGTTACTCCGCCAGATCTAGCGGGAGGGTCTACGAGCAGTACTTC
.	.	TRBJ2-3	TRBV15	CATSRDVSITQYF	TGTGCCACCAGCAGAGATGTTTCCATAACGCAGTATTTT
TRBD2	many	TRBJ2-3	TRBV28	CASRKTSGTDTQYF	TGTGCCAGCAGGAAGACTAGCGGCACAGATACGCAGTATTTT
.	few	TRBJ1-5	TRBV2	CASRVSRGVSNQPQHF	TGTGCCAGCAGAGTCTCCAGGGGAGTTAGCAATCAGCCCCAGCATTTT
.	.	TRBJ2-7	TRBV7-3	CASSLGPGPQYF	TGTGCCAGCAGCTTAGGCCCGGGACCCCAGTACTTC
TRBD1	few	TRBJ2-1	TRBV28	CASRGQGVNNEQFF	TGTGCCAGCAGGGGACAGGGGGTAAACAATGAGCAGTTCTTC
TRBD2	.	TRBJ2-1	TRBV19	CASSMVVAGGFGDEQFF	TGTGCCAGTAGTATGGTGGTAGCGGGAGGATTTGGGGATGAGCAGTTCTTC
.	few	TRBJ2-7	TRBV29-1	CSAWGPAYEQYF	TGCAGCGCCTGGGGACCGGCCTACGAGCAGTACTTC
.	few	TRBJ2-5	TRBV18	CASSPLTGSQETQYF	TGTGCCAGCTCACCACTTACTGGTTCCCAAGAGACCCAGTACTTC
TRBD2	.	TRBJ2-3	TRBV20-1	CSAHNSGRASGTQYF	TGCAGTGCTCACAATAGCGGGAGGGCCAGTGGGACGCAGTATTTT
TRBD2	many	TRBJ2-7	TRBV7-9	CASSLESLAGGNQYF	TGTGCCAGCAGCTTAGAGTCTCTAGCGGGAGGGAACCAGTACTTC
.	.	TRBJ2-7	TRBV7-3	CASSLTGGSSYEQYF	TGTGCCAGCAGCTTAACAGGGGGGAGCTCCTACGAGCAGTACTTC
TRBD1	few	TRBJ1-2	TRBV29-1	CSVGVSGGNYGYTF	TGCAGCGTTGGTGTCTCAGGGGGCAACTATGGCTACACCTTC
TRBD2	.	TRBJ2-7	TRBV20-1	CSAKLAGSSYEQYF	TGCAGTGCGAAACTAGCGGGGAGCTCCTACGAGCAGTACTTC
.	.	TRBJ2-1	TRBV11-2	CASTAGLNEQFF	TGTGCCAGTACAGCGGGTCTAAATGAGCAGTTCTTC
TRBD2	.	TRBJ2-1	TRBV15	CATSGLAGVYNEQFF	TGTGCCACCAGCGGCCTAGCGGGAGTCTACAATGAGCAGTTCTTC
.	.	TRBJ2-7	TRBV12-3/TRBV12-4	CASTLGSGHSSYEQYF	TGTGCCAGCACCCTAGGGTCCGGACACTCCTCCTACGAGCAGTACTTC
TRBD2	many	TRBJ2-1	TRBV20-1	CSAPQMAGGFYNEQFF	TGCAGTGCGCCTCAAATGGCGGGAGGGTTTTACAATGAGCAGTTCTTC
TRBD1	few	TRBJ2-1	TRBV14	CASGRDRFYNEQFF	TGTGCCAGCGGTCGGGACAGATTCTACAATGAGCAGTTCTTC
.	.	TRBJ2-3	TRBV20-1	CSARDPFDSFLADTQYF	TGCAGTGCTAGAGATCCCTTTGACAGTTTCCTCGCAGATACGCAGTATTTT
TRBD2	many	TRBJ2-7	TRBV12-3/TRBV12-4	CASSPPGLAGANEQYF	TGTGCCAGCAGCCCACCCGGGCTAGCGGGAGCCAACGAGCAGTACTTC
.	.	TRBJ1-1	TRBV6-1	CASRLQTGTGTEAFF	TGTGCCAGCAGGCTACAGACGGGGACGGGCACTGAAGCTTTCTTT
.	many	TRBJ1-2	TRBV7-2	CASSRQVGQFYGYTF	TGTGCCAGCAGCCGGCAGGTGGGGCAGTTCTATGGCTACACCTTC
.	.	TRBJ2-7	TRBV7-8	CASSLRAGQTYEQYF	TGTGCCAGCAGCTTGAGAGCGGGACAAACCTACGAGCAGTACTTC
.	.	TRBJ2-5	TRBV7-3	CASSPGQRQETQYF	TGTGCCAGCAGCCCCGGACAGCGACAAGAGACCCAGTACTTC
TRBD2	many	TRBJ2-7	TRBV7-8	CASSAGLANPYEQYF	TGTGCCAGCAGCGCTGGACTAGCGAACCCCTACGAGCAGTACTTC